Many counts were recorded for the clone carrying this T cell receptor beta chain. No antigen is known for it. These data come from a study of blood T cells in healthy people across ages. Points from the study as a whole: Fewer expanded clones and more diversity marked long-lived versus aged donors.

Germline V gives CDR1 DFQATT, CDR2 SNEGSKA (reference sequence). V lost 4 bases to trimming and J lost 1 base, with 17 bases between them. The CDR3 covers 15 residues. Together with a sample-barcoded 5' primer, a J-beta primer mix was included in a second PCR lasting about 7 to 12 cycles. Each of the cDNA molecules was tagged by a template-switch adaptor with 12 random nucleotides. MiXCR, run by TCRdb on the 5' RACE reads, gives a single entry per CDR3 protein. The sample lists around 1.7 million distinct CDR3 sequences, 28% occurring once. RNA extraction gave at least 5.5 micrograms of total RNA per sample.

Material: blood. The chain has TRBV20-1 and TRBJ2-7; D is uncertain. The sequence came from a woman between 25 and 40 years old in good health. CDR3 sequence: CSAILGTVNSYEQYF. CDR3 nucleotide sequence: TGCAGTGCTATTCTAGGTACAGTGAATTCCTACGAGCAGTACTTC.